The 30 T cell receptor beta chains in this list originate from one sample, sequenced in a study of cytomegalovirus exposure and HLA in healthy donors. 13 Jbeta primers and 60 Vbeta primers were used for the PCR. Clones were read by immunoSEQ multiplex PCR, and TCRdb kept only the in-frame ones, dropping some. Of under 200,000 clones listed, 75% to 85% are singletons. Sample: PBMCs. Source of these receptors: a male donor in good health and CMV-seropositive.

J is TRBJ2-1 and V is TRBV19; possible D gene TRBD2, 6 bases. The CDR3 runs to 13 residues. Germline-derived CDR1 and CDR2 are LNHDA and SQIVND (reference sequence). V was shortened by 7 bases and J by 14 bases, with 21 bases between the two germline ends. CDR3: CASTVTVSGHKFF. DNA for the CDR3: TGTGCCAGTACCGTGACCGTTAGCGGTCATAAGTTCTTC.

The chain has TRBV5-1 and TRBJ2-3, with 13 bases identical to TRBD2. V gave up 3 bases and J gave up 0 bases; unmatched junction bases: 4. CDR3 length: 17 amino acids. Germline V gene sequence: CDR1 SGHRS, CDR2 YFSETQ. The CDR3, as DNA: TGCGCCAGCAGCTATACGGGACTAGCGGGGAGCACAGATACGCAGTATTTT. Translated: CASSYTGLAGSTDTQYF.

This clone was detected once. The DNA of the CDR3 is TGTGCCAGCAGTCCGGACAGGGAAATTCAGCCCCAGCATTTT. Residues: CASSPDREIQPQHF. V is TRBV27 and J is TRBJ1-5; 8 positions agree with TRBD1. CDR3 length: 14 amino acids. V was pared by 5 bases and J by 6 bases, with 6 bases of the junction left unmatched. Germline-derived CDR1 and CDR2 are MNHEY and SMNVEV (reference sequence).

The chain is built from TRBV15 and TRBJ2-1; D gene uncertain. From germline, CDR1 is LNHNV and CDR2 YYDKDF (reference sequence). Trimming stripped 1 base from V and 6 bases from J, with 7 bases between. The CDR3 spans 13 residues. The CDR3 loop reads CATSRAGVNEQFF. The DNA for the CDR3 is TGTGCCACCAGCAGAGCTGGAGTCAATGAGCAGTTCTTC.

This chain joins TRBV27 and TRBJ2-7; the match to TRBD2 covers 12 bases. Germline assignment: CDR1 MNHEY and CDR2 SMNVEV (reference sequence). The J segment lost 6 bases and the V segment lost 5 bases, leaving 8 bases of the junction unmatched. This CDR3 spans 15 amino acids. The CDR3 DNA sequence: TGTGCCAGCAGTGTTGCTAGCGGGGGGGTTGCCGAGCAGTACTTC. It yields the protein CASSVASGGVAEQYF.

V and J are TRBV6-5 and TRBJ2-3; possibly TRBD2 for D (5 bases). This CDR3 region has 14 residues. Germline V gene data show CDR1 as MNHEY and CDR2 as SVGAGI. With 2 bases removed from V and 6 bases from J, the gap between germline ends came to 12 bases. CDR3 nucleotides: TGTGCCAGCAGTTACGGGCAATGGGAGGATACGCAGTATTTT. Its translation: CASSYGQWEDTQYF.

CDR3 nucleotides: TGCGCCAGCAGCTTATTTGCGGGGGGACCTTACGAGCAGTACTTC. Amino acids: CASSLFAGGPYEQYF. The gene calls are TRBV5-1 and TRBJ2-7; 8 bases are a match to TRBD2. Trimming cost V 2 bases and J 4 bases; bases outside gene matches: 8. Per germline, CDR1 SGHRS and CDR2 YFSETQ. The CDR3 spans 15 residues.

This clone has a single count. V usage is TRBV2 and J usage is TRBJ2-1; 10 nucleotides align to TRBD2. The CDR3 extends over 15 amino acids. J lost 5 bases, V lost 2 bases, and 3 bases had no gene match. Germline CDR1 is SNHLY and CDR2 is FYNNEI. This CDR3 reads CASSEHLAGDNEQFF. The CDR3 DNA is TGTGCCAGCAGTGAACATCTAGCGGGGGACAATGAGCAGTTCTTC.

The table lists this clone with a few counts. The chain couples TRBV4-1 to TRBJ1-1, with D possibly TRBD1 on 5 matching bases. Trimming pared 7 bases from V and 0 bases from J, leaving 6 bases between. Per the germline V gene, CDR1 is MGHRA and CDR2 is YSYEKL. The CDR3 runs 12 residues. CDR3 sequence: CASKGLNTEAFF. The CDR3 DNA is TGCGCCAGCAAGGGGTTGAACACTGAAGCTTTCTTT.

The chain uses TRBV29-1 and TRBJ2-7; 9 nucleotides align to TRBD1. V gave up 6 bases and J gave up 7 bases; unmatched junction bases: 4. In germline, CDR1 is SQVTM, CDR2 ANQGSEA. The CDR3 spans 11 residues. CDR3 in amino acids: CSVKTGGEQYF. CDR3 nucleotide sequence: TGCAGCGTGAAGACAGGGGGGGAGCAGTACTTC.

This clone was detected only once. The chain carries TRBV30 and TRBJ2-7, with TRBD2 matching 7 bases. Germline lookup yields CDR1 GTSNPN and CDR2 SVGIG (reference sequence). J was trimmed by 3 bases and V by 4 bases; bases with no gene match: 15. The CDR3 consists of 16 residues. The CDR3 DNA follows: TGTGCCTGGAATTACGGGTCTGCTAGCGGTCTCTACGAGCAGTACTTC. It codes for CAWNYGSASGLYEQYF.

The genes are TRBV19 and TRBJ1-1; no reliable D call. The germline V and J ends were trimmed by 8 bases and 5 bases, with 9 bases remaining between them. Per germline, CDR1 LNHDA and CDR2 SQIVND (reference sequence). The CDR3 is 11 amino acids. CDR3 residues: CASLSWTEAFF. CDR3 nucleotides: TGTGCCAGTCTAAGCTGGACTGAAGCTTTCTTT.

The chain couples TRBV30 to TRBJ2-7; 7 nucleotides match TRBD1. J was trimmed by 2 bases and V by 5 bases; bases with no gene match: 6. This CDR3 has 13 residues. The germline V gene has CDR1 GTSNPN and CDR2 SVGIG (reference sequence). The CDR3: CAWQGQLAYEQYF. For the CDR3, the DNA is TGTGCCTGGCAGGGACAGTTGGCCTACGAGCAGTACTTC.

This clone turned up a few times. The gene calls are TRBV6-5 and TRBJ2-7; 8 bases are a match to TRBD1. CDR3 length equals 15 residues. Germline values: CDR1 MNHEY, CDR2 SVGAGI. With 4 bases clipped from V and 0 bases from J, the junction kept 5 bases outside the gene matches. Here the CDR3 DNA reads TGTGCCAGCAGTTCGGACAGGGTCCCCTCCTACGAGCAGTACTTC. Translation: CASSSDRVPSYEQYF.

The chain carries TRBV9 and TRBJ2-7, with D perhaps matching TRBD1 (5 bases). The ends were cut back, 1 base at V and 2 bases at J, with 10 bases in the middle. The CDR3 runs to 14 residues. The germline CDR1 and CDR2 sequences are SGDLS and YYNGEE. CDR3 sequence: CASSVSTGAYEQYF. The DNA for the CDR3 is TGTGCCAGCAGCGTATCCACAGGAGCCTACGAGCAGTACTTC. Full variable domain (missing parts from reference TRBV9 and TRBJ2-7): DSGVTQTPKHLITATGQRVTLRCSPRSGDLSVYWYQQSLDQGLQFLIQYYNGEERAKGNILERFSAQQFPDLHSELNLSSLELGDSALYFCASSVSTGAYEQYFGPGTRLTVT.

The V gene is TRBV11-3, the J gene TRBJ2-3; 9 nucleotides line up with TRBD1. V shed 5 bases and J 3 bases; nucleotides not matched to a gene: 6. The CDR3 has 15 residues. The germline CDR1 and CDR2 sequences are SGHNT and YENEEA. The CDR3 is CASSPGQGRTDTQYF. Written as DNA, the CDR3 is TGTGCCAGCAGCCCCGGACAGGGGAGGACAGATACGCAGTATTTT.

V gene TRBV6-5 combines with J gene TRBJ2-1; 7 bases are shared with TRBD2. The CDR3 totals 16 residues. Germline CDR1 is MNHEY and CDR2 is SVGAGI. The ends lost 3 bases at V and 6 bases at J; junction bases unmatched: 11. CDR3 DNA sequence: TGTGCCAGCAGTTATACCGGACTAGGCCCGCTCAATGAGCAGTTCTTC. This encodes CASSYTGLGPLNEQFF.

This chain connects TRBV13 to TRBJ2-5; 9 bases are shared with TRBD1. V lost 3 bases to trimming and J lost 3 bases; unmatched junction nucleotides: 8. The CDR3 loop spans 16 amino acids. The germline V gene has CDR1 PRHDT and CDR2 FYEKMQ (reference sequence). CDR3 DNA: TGTGCCAGCAGCTTCGTCGACAGGGGGACAAAAGAGACCCAGTACTTC. Translating gives CASSFVDRGTKETQYF.

In this sample, this clone turned up a few times. The chain combines TRBV28 with TRBJ1-6; 10 nucleotides match TRBD1. This CDR3 has 15 residues. Germline values: CDR1 MDHEN, CDR2 SYDVKM. Unmatched junction bases numbered 4, after V lost 2 bases and J lost 9 bases. CDR3 coding DNA: TGTGCCAGCAGTTTAGGACAGGGGGTTATTTCACCCCTCCACTTT. Translation: CASSLGQGVISPLHF.

The rearrangement joins TRBV30 to TRBJ2-3; 9 bases are a match to TRBD2. Germline assignment: CDR1 GTSNPN and CDR2 SVGIG (reference sequence). The CDR3 is 14 residues long. V was clipped by 0 bases and J by 6 bases; unmatched bases: 4. The CDR3 is CAWSVGLASDTQYF. DNA of the CDR3: TGTGCCTGGAGTGTAGGACTAGCGTCGGATACGCAGTATTTT.

This chain links TRBV19 with TRBJ1-4; D is ambiguous. This CDR3 contains 12 residues. The V gene lost 8 bases and the J gene lost 4 bases, with 8 bases spanning the gap. The germline V gene has CDR1 LNHDA and CDR2 SQIVND (reference sequence). The CDR3 bases are TGTGCCAGTTCCAGGATTAATGAAAAACTGTTTTTT. This codes for CASSRINEKLFF.

This clone was seen just once. The chain is built from TRBV4-1 and TRBJ1-4; D gene uncertain. The V and J ends lost 4 bases and 7 bases respectively, with 10 bases between them. CDR3 size: 13 residues. The germline V gene has CDR1 MGHRA and CDR2 YSYEKL. CDR3 in amino acids: CASSPGDFEKLFF. The CDR3 DNA reads as TGCGCCAGCAGCCCGGGAGATTTTGAAAAACTGTTTTTT.

The chain couples TRBV2 to TRBJ2-5; TRBD1 matches at 10 bases. The DNA end is a closer match to TRBJ2-7, so the J assignment may be wrong. Germline V gene sequence: CDR1 SNHLY, CDR2 FYNNEI. The CDR3 spans 14 residues. CDR3: CASSRDRGTYEQYF. Here the CDR3 DNA reads TGTGCCAGCAGCCGGGACAGGGGAACCTACGAGCAGTACTTC.

The chain carries TRBV7-2 and TRBJ1-3; D not resolved. With 5 bases removed from V and 0 bases from J, the gap between germline ends came to 11 bases. Germline CDR1 and CDR2: SGHTA and FQGNSA. The CDR3 covers 15 residues. As DNA, the CDR3 is TGTGCCAGCAGCCGAGGGAGGCCCTCTGGAAACACCATATATTTT. It yields the protein CASSRGRPSGNTIYF.

The CDR3: CASSPGRTNEKLFF. The CDR3 DNA sequence: TGTGCCAGCTCACCCGGCAGGACAAACGAAAAACTGTTTTTT. The rearrangement links TRBV18 to TRBJ1-4; the D gene is possibly TRBD1 (5 bases). The CDR3 sequence is 14 residues long. The V end lost 3 bases, the J end lost 8 bases, and 13 bases lay between the germline ends. CDR1 is KGHSH, CDR2 LQKENI, per germline.

This clone was detected once. The chain combines TRBV5-8 with TRBJ1-1; TRBD1 aligns across 9 bases. CDR3 length: 16 amino acids. CDR1 is SGHTS and CDR2 is YDEGEE in the germline V gene. Losses at the gene ends were 3 bases for V and 1 base for J; bases not matched to a gene: 7. In DNA form, the CDR3 reads TGTGCCAGCAGCTGGGGGACAGGGAGGGGGAACACTGAAGCTTTCTTT. It yields the protein CASSWGTGRGNTEAFF.

On this clone itself: At one end, the junction sequence differs from germline, possibly due to a read error. The V call is TRBV5-1, the J call TRBJ2-2; the D is unclear. Germline V gene data show CDR1 as SGHRS and CDR2 as YFSETQ. This CDR3 is built from 13 residues. The CDR3 region has the DNA TGCGCCAGCAGTCCGGGTAAGACCGCGGAGCTGTTTTTT. Translation: CASSPGKTAELFF.

The chain uses TRBV30 and TRBJ1-1; a possible D gene is TRBD1 (5 bases). CDR3 size: 15 residues. Trimming stripped 1 base from V and 0 bases from J, with 12 bases between. Germline V gene data show CDR1 as GTSNPN and CDR2 as SVGIG (reference sequence). DNA of the CDR3: TGTGCCTGGAGTGAAGGAATACAGGTGAACACTGAAGCTTTCTTT. Its protein product is CAWSEGIQVNTEAFF.

This chain joins TRBV30 and TRBJ2-7; 11 positions agree with TRBD2. The CDR3 runs to 16 residues. CDR1 is GTSNPN, CDR2 SVGIG, per germline (reference sequence). Trimming removed 4 bases from V and 0 bases from J; junction bases left unmatched: 8. DNA of the CDR3: TGTGCCTGGAAGACTAGCGGGGTCCTGAGCTCCTACGAGCAGTACTTC. This codes for CAWKTSGVLSSYEQYF.

This chain links TRBV6-5 with TRBJ1-1, with TRBD1 matching over 7 bases. Germline CDR1 reads MNHEY; CDR2 reads SVGAGI. This CDR3 comprises 14 residues. The ends lost 6 bases at V and 5 bases at J; junction bases unmatched: 9. The CDR3 DNA follows: TGTGCCAGCAGGCCCCCACAGGGGCGAACTGAAGCTTTCTTT. It yields the protein CASRPPQGRTEAFF.